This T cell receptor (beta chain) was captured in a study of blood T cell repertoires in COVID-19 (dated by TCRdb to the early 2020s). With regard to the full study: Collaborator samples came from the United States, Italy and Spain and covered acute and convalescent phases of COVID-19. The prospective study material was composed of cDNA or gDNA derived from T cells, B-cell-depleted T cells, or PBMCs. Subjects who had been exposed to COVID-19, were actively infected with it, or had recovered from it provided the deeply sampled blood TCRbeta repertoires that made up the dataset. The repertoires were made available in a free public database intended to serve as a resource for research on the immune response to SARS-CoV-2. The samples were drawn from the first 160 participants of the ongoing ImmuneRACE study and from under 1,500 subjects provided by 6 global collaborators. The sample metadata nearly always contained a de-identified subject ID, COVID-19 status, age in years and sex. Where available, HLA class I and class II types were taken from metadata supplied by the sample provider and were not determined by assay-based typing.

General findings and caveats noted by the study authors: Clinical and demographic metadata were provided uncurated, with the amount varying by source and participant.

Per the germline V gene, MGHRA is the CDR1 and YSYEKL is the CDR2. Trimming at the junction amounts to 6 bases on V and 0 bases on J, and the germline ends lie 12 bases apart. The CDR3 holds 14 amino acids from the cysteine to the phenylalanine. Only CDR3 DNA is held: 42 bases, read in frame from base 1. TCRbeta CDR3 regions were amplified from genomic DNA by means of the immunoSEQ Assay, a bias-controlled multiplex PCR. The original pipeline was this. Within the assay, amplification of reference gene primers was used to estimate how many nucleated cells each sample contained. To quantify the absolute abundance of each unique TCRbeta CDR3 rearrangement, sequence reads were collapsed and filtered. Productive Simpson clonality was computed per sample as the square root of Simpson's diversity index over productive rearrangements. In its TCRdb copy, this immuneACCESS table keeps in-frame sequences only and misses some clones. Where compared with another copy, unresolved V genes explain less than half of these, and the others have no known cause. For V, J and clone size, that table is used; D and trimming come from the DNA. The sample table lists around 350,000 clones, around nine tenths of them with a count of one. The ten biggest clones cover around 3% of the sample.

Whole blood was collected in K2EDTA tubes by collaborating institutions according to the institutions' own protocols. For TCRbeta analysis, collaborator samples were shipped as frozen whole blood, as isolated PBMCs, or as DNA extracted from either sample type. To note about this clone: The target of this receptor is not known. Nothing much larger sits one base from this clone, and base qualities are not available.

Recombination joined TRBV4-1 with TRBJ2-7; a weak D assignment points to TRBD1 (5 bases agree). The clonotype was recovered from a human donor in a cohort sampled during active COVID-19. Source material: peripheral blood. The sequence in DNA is TGCGCCAGCAGGACCAGGGTCTACTCCTACGAGCAGTACTTC. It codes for CASRTRVYSYEQYF.